The 22 T cell receptor beta chains below come from one sample, sequenced in a study of T cell repertoires in ileal Crohn's disease. Only in-frame clones appear in the TCRdb table, and some are missing; sequencing was by immunoSEQ multiplex PCR. The sample gives thousands of clones, 70% to 80% of which show up once; over 5% is in the top ten. The time point here: inflamed ileum from the surgical specimen. What was sequenced was ileal tissue. The receptors stem from an adult with Crohn's disease.

The chain couples TRBV20-1 to TRBJ2-1; no reliable D call. This CDR3 spans 11 amino acids. V was pared by 6 bases and J by 6 bases, with 9 bases between. Germline CDR1 is DFQATT and CDR2 is SNEGSKA (reference sequence). The CDR3 sequence: CSAWHTNEQFF. The CDR3 DNA is TGCAGTGCCTGGCATACCAATGAGCAGTTCTTC.

This chain connects TRBV5-1 to TRBJ2-7; possibly TRBD1 for D (9 bases). The ends were cut back, 3 bases at V and 4 bases at J, with 23 bases in the middle. This CDR3 is 17 amino acids long. Looked up from germline, CDR1 is SGHRS and CDR2 is YFSETQ. This CDR3 is CASSSPGQGSGSYEQYF. The CDR3 nucleotides are TGCGCCAGCAGCTCTCCGGGACAGGGAAGCGGGAGTTACGAGCAGTACTTC.

The genes are TRBV7-6 and TRBJ2-5; D not resolved. The germline V and J ends were trimmed by 5 bases and 0 bases, with 7 bases remaining between them. Germline-derived CDR1 and CDR2 are SGHVS and FNYEAQ. CDR3 length: 13 amino acids. CDR3 sequence reads: CASSRGHQETQYF. The CDR3 coding sequence is TGTGCCAGCAGCCGCGGACACCAAGAGACCCAGTACTTC. Drawing the rest from reference TRBV7-6 and TRBJ2-5, the complete variable domain is GAGVSQSPRYKVTKRGQDVALRCDPISGHVSLYWYRQALGQGPEFLTYFNYEAQQDKSGLPNDRFSAERPEGSISTLTIQRTEQRDSAMYRCASSRGHQETQYFGPGTRLLVL.

This clone has only one observation. V usage is TRBV28 and J usage is TRBJ2-3; 7 bases are shared with TRBD1. The CDR3 contains 14 residues. V lost 8 bases and J lost 0; bases outside the gene matches: 5. Germline V gives CDR1 MDHEN, CDR2 SYDVKM. This CDR3 is CASQGDGSTDTQYF. In DNA, the CDR3 is TGTGCCAGCCAGGGGGACGGAAGCACAGATACGCAGTATTTT.

The J gene is TRBJ2-1, the V gene TRBV12-2; the D call in the table, TRBD2, was not verified against the DNA. TRBV12-2 is assigned pseudogene status. The CDR3 loop spans 20 amino acids. CDR3 DNA: TGTGCAAGTCGCTCGGTGCGGACTTCTCCCTTAAAGAGCTCCTACAATGAGCAGTTCTTC. Translated, it gives CASRSVRTSPLKSSYNEQFF.

The V and J genes are TRBV21-1 and TRBJ1-2. TRBV21-1 is designated a pseudogene. The CDR3 is 15 amino acids. CDR3 nucleotide sequence: TGTGCCAGCCCCGGGCCCCGGGGGAGGAACTATGGCTACACCTTC. Translating gives CASPGPRGRNYGYTF.

This clone was counted between two and nine times. The rearrangement joins TRBV6-1 to TRBJ2-7; D might be TRBD2 (5 bases). The V gene lost 10 bases and the J gene lost 4 bases, with 14 bases spanning the gap. Germline V lookup: CDR1 MNHNS, CDR2 SASEGT. This CDR3 contains 12 residues. The DNA of the CDR3 is TGTGCCAAGAATAGCGCCCTGTACGAGCAGTACTTC. Amino acid sequence: CAKNSALYEQYF.

The V call is TRBV9, the J call TRBJ1-3; TRBD1 matches at 8 bases. J lost 3 bases, V lost 5 bases, and 10 bases had no gene match. Germline assignment: CDR1 SGDLS and CDR2 YYNGEE. The CDR3 length is 16 residues. The CDR3 sequence is CASSSAGTGFGNTIYF. The CDR3 bases are TGTGCCAGCAGTTCGGCCGGGACAGGCTTTGGAAACACCATATATTTT.

The V and J genes are TRBV27 and TRBJ2-5; a possible D gene is TRBD2 (6 bases). The V gene's germline CDR1 is MNHEY and CDR2 SMNVEV (reference sequence). The CDR3 extends over 14 amino acids. V was trimmed by 11 bases and J by 5 bases, leaving 21 bases between them. CDR3: CASLGRRGGETQYF. In DNA, the CDR3 is TGTGCCTCCCTAGGGAGGAGGGGCGGGGAGACCCAGTACTTC.

The rearrangement links TRBV9 to TRBJ2-7; D is unresolved. This CDR3 has 12 amino acids. Germline lookup yields CDR1 SGDLS and CDR2 YYNGEE. The ends were cut back, 0 bases at V and 7 bases at J, with 8 bases in the middle. In nucleotides, the CDR3 is TGTGCCAGCAGCGTAGATGGTGGAGAGCAGTACTTC. Its translation: CASSVDGGEQYF.

Written as DNA, the CDR3 is TGTGCCTGGAGTGGGAGACAGTCTGGGCCTCCAAGCACTGAAGCTTTCTTT. It translates to CAWSGRQSGPPSTEAFF. The V call is TRBV30, the J call TRBJ1-1, with a weak D call TRBD1 (5 bases). Germline V gives CDR1 GTSNPN, CDR2 SVGIG (reference sequence). Trimming left V 1 base short and J 4 bases short, with 22 bases between. This CDR3 is 17 amino acids long.

This chain uses TRBV6-1 with TRBJ1-5, with D uncertain. This CDR3 region has 13 residues. CDR1 MNHNS and CDR2 SASEGT come from the germline V gene. Trimming removed 2 bases from V and 2 bases from J, with 4 bases in between. The CDR3 protein is CASSEQGNQPQHF. In DNA form, the CDR3 reads TGTGCCAGCAGTGAACAGGGCAATCAGCCCCAGCATTTT.

By proportion, this clone is large. The rearrangement joins TRBV7-6 to TRBJ2-7; maybe TRBD1 (6 bases). The CDR3 is made up of 15 amino acids. The germline V gene has CDR1 SGHVS and CDR2 FNYEAQ. Deletions cut 5 bases from V and 7 bases from J, with 21 bases between. CDR3 protein: CASSPSTGTKEEQYF. CDR3 nucleotide sequence: TGTGCCAGCAGCCCTAGCACCGGGACAAAAGAAGAGCAGTACTTC. Together with reference TRBV7-6 and TRBJ2-7, the CDR3 gives the full variable domain: GAGVSQSPRYKVTKRGQDVALRCDPISGHVSLYWYRQALGQGPEFLTYFNYEAQQDKSGLPNDRFSAERPEGSISTLTIQRTEQRDSAMYRCASSPSTGTKEEQYFGPGTRLTVT.

The chain couples TRBV14 to TRBJ1-1; the D is unclear. The CDR3 runs to 13 residues. V lost 4 bases, J lost 0 bases, and 6 bases lay in between. Germline assignment: CDR1 SGHDN and CDR2 FVKESK. CDR3 sequence reads: CASSPLMNTEAFF. CDR3 nucleotides: TGTGCCAGCAGCCCCTTGATGAACACTGAAGCTTTCTTT.

V usage is TRBV11-2 and J usage is TRBJ2-4; 11 bases map to TRBD1. The germline V gene has CDR1 SGHAT and CDR2 FQNNGV. The length of the CDR3 is 17 residues. Trimming at V came to 5 bases and at J to 8 bases, leaving 14 bases not matched to a gene. The CDR3 DNA reads as TGTGCCAGCAGCCGACCGGGTGGAGGACAGGGGGCTTACATTCAGTACTTC. Translated, it gives CASSRPGGGQGAYIQYF.

The chain uses TRBV27 and TRBJ1-2; D ambiguous. Germline V lookup: CDR1 MNHEY, CDR2 SMNVEV (reference sequence). V lost 2 bases and J 4 bases, leaving 14 bases between the germline ends. CDR3 size: 15 residues. CDR3 nucleotides: TGTGCCAGCAGTTTAAGGGCCAGCCCCACCTATGGCTACACCTTC. Amino acids: CASSLRASPTYGYTF.

V usage is TRBV5-6 and J usage is TRBJ1-3; D might be TRBD1 (6 bases). V was trimmed by 4 bases and J by 0 bases, leaving 14 bases between them. This CDR3 contains 16 residues. In germline, CDR1 is SGHDT, CDR2 YYEEEE. As DNA, the CDR3 is TGTGCCAGCAGCACCGGACAGCTATTCTCTGGAAACACCATATATTTT. This sequence encodes CASSTGQLFSGNTIYF.

This clone was counted once. The chain combines TRBV19 with TRBJ2-7; 10 bases are a match to TRBD1. CDR3 length: 15 amino acids. Looked up from germline, CDR1 is LNHDA and CDR2 is SQIVND (reference sequence). The V and J ends lost 1 base and 2 bases, in that order; junction bases with no gene match: 2. DNA of the CDR3: TGTGCCAGTAGTATAGCCGGGACAGGGGCCTACGAGCAGTACTTC. Translation gives CASSIAGTGAYEQYF.

The V call is TRBV11-3, the J call TRBJ1-1, with a tentative D call TRBD1 (6 bases). Trimming stripped 0 bases from V and 0 bases from J, with 17 bases between. The germline gives CDR1 SGHNT, CDR2 YENEEA. The CDR3 has 18 amino acids. The CDR3 sequence is CASSLERFRGGMNTEAFF. The CDR3, as DNA: TGTGCCAGCAGCTTAGAGAGGTTTAGGGGGGGGATGAACACTGAAGCTTTCTTT.

The chain links TRBV5-3 to TRBJ2-7; 9 bases are a match to TRBD2. TRBV5-3 is an open reading frame, and its role is uncertain. The CDR3 covers 18 residues. Germline trimming cut 5 bases from V and 3 bases from J; bases unmatched to any gene: 18. CDR3 DNA sequence: TGTGCCAGAAGTGGCCTAGCGGGATCGGGCGCGATGGACTACGAGCAGTACTTC. Residues: CARSGLAGSGAMDYEQYF.

The rearrangement joins TRBV27 to TRBJ2-1; TRBD2 matches 8 bases. Germline CDR1 is MNHEY and CDR2 is SMNVEV (reference sequence). Trimming removed 10 bases from V and 6 bases from J; junction bases left unmatched: 11. The CDR3 is 14 residues long. CDR3 nucleotide sequence: TGTGCCACCTCGGGACTAGGAAAAAGCAATGAGCAGTTCTTC. Translation gives CATSGLGKSNEQFF.

V is TRBV21-1 and J is TRBJ2-7; the table's D call TRBD2 went unverified against the DNA. TRBV21-1 is designated a pseudogene. This CDR3 contains 14 residues. The CDR3 nucleotides are TGTGCCAGGAGCCCCCCAGAGGCTGCCTACGAGCAGTACTTC. Encoded protein: CARSPPEAAYEQYF.